This TCR beta chain was captured by sequencing in a study of Ad26.COV2.S vaccination and SARS-CoV-2 variants (dated by TCRdb to the early 2020s). Notes on the research overall: Vaccine-arm donors came from COV1001, a multicentre, randomized, double-blind, placebo-controlled phase I-IIa trial of Ad26.COV2.S in healthy adults. Ad26.COV2.S was administered intramuscularly at a dose of 5x10^10 or 1x10^11 viral particles, either as one shot or as two shots given 56 days apart. The specificity and breadth of SARS-CoV-2-reactive T cell receptors after Ad26.COV2.S vaccination were assessed by TCRbeta repertoire sequencing. A total of 32 samples were included in the TCR-sequenced set, comprising some 20 Ad26.COV2.S vaccine recipients, 5 placebo recipients and 8 SARS-CoV-2 convalescent individuals. Trial participants were randomized into five groups of five: low-dose or high-dose Ad26.COV2.S given once or twice, or placebo on both occasions. Throughout the experiments and outcome assessment, investigators stayed blinded to trial group allocation.

The V and J ends are trimmed by 7 bases and 1 base, leaving 15 bases between them. The CDR3 runs 15 residues from the cysteine to the phenylalanine. The read is trimmed to its CDR3 DNA, 45 bases read in frame from base 1. The germline V gene supplies CDR1 SNHLY and CDR2 FYNNEI. Per the publication, the treatment or condition label means: around 19 received Ad26.COV2.S at low or high dose, single or two shots; about five received placebo; per-sample allocation not given. For vaccine and placebo recipients, repertoires were sequenced using samples collected on day 63 after the first injection. Cohort 1b enrolled 25 to 30 adults aged 18-55 years at a single site in Boston, USA, between 29 July and 7 August 2020. Ad26.COV2.S was a replication-incompetent adenovirus type 26 vector that expressed a prefusion-stabilized SARS-CoV-2 spike protein derived from the original Wuhan strain. The immunoSEQ Assay was used to sequence TCRbeta CDR3 regions. After extraction, genomic DNA underwent amplification by bias-controlled multiplex PCR, followed by high-throughput sequencing. In the original analysis: To quantify the absolute abundance of every unique TCRbeta CDR3 region, sequences were collapsed and filtered. Usable DNA was measured by amplifying reference genes present in all nucleated cells, and TCRbeta template counts were normalized to that usable DNA to estimate T cell fraction. Repertoire TCRs were annotated as SARS-CoV-2-specific by exact matching of V gene, CDR3 amino acid sequence and J gene to a known reactive TCR set. The reference SARS-CoV-2 TCR set came from MIRA and was filtered for enrichment in COVID-19-positive ImmuneCODE repertoires, removing public or cross-reactive TCRs. Drawing on the MIRA antigens, annotated TCRs were analysed further at the level of specific ORF or position within ORF. Breadth was defined as annotated unique rearrangements over total unique productive rearrangements; depth was the summed frequency of those rearrangements. Group comparisons of TCR breadth used two-sided Wilcoxon rank-sum tests. TCRdb stores this immuneACCESS table with in-frame sequences only. Part of the clones is absent; in the studies checked, under half of the shortfall reflects unresolved V genes, and no reason is known for the rest. V and J calls and clone size come straight from that table; D and trimming were deduced from the DNA. This sample gives approximately 480,000 clones in total; roughly nine tenths of them show up just once. The top ten constitute 9.5% to 15% of the sample.

With respect to this clone: No antigen is known for it. Base quality data are lacking; no much larger clone is found one base away.

On the study overall, not on this receptor specifically: The study was not powered for comparison of responses between vaccine doses or regimens. Spike-specific TCR breadth was higher in Ad26.COV2.S recipients than in placebo recipients (P = 0.0014). It was noted by the authors that total T cell responses may have been underestimated by the TCR breadth and depth analyses. Substantial breadth of spike-specific CD8+ and CD4+ T cell responses was reported after vaccination. Vaccine and placebo recipients had similar non-spike TCR breadth, a finding consistent with the vaccine containing only spike.

The sequence links TRBV2 to TRBJ2-3; the D match is possibly TRBD1 or TRBD2, with 5 bases aligned in each. The input for sequencing was peripheral blood, taken in a trial of Ad26.COV2.S vaccine versus placebo. This TCR derives from a person aged 18-60 years who received the Ad26.COV2.S COVID-19 vaccine or a placebo. The DNA reads TGTGCCAGCACCTGGGGGACGACTGGCACAGATACGCAGTATTTT. Its translation is CASTWGTTGTDTQYF. Reference TRBV2 and TRBJ2-3 genes cover what lies past the CDR3, so the full variable domain is EPEVTQTPSHQVTQMGQEVILRCVPISNHLYFYWYRQILGQKVEFLVSFYNNEISEKSEIFDDQFSVERPDGSNFTLKIRSTKLEDSAMYFCASTWGTTGTDTQYFGPGTRLTVL.